A single sample is the source of the 3 T cell receptor beta chains below, sequenced in a study of metastatic and nonmetastatic thyroid tumors. Through MiXCR, TCRdb re-clonotyped the PCR reads. The top ten clones hold over 30% of a sample with some 30,000 clones, 25% to 35% of them seen once. All patients were treatment-naive before thyroid surgery. Material: blood. These receptors originate from a female donor with papillary thyroid cancer or a benign thyroid nodule (not recorded which). Some clones in this sample may be carry-over from other donors' samples.

The sample holds many counts of this clone. V and J are TRBV11-3 and TRBJ2-7; D unclear. Trimming shortened V by 5 bases and J by 1 base, and 15 bases separated the two germline ends. CDR3 size: 15 residues. CDR1 and CDR2 (germline): SGHNT, YENEEA. The CDR3 DNA sequence: TGTGCCAGCAGCCCCAATATGGGCTCATCCTACGAGCAGTACTTC. Residues: CASSPNMGSSYEQYF.

This clone was observed many times. This chain joins TRBV4-2 and TRBJ2-6, with 12 bases aligning to TRBD1. From germline, CDR1 is LGHNA and CDR2 YNFKEQ. Losses at the gene ends were 8 bases for V and 4 bases for J; bases not matched to a gene: 15. The CDR3 has 19 amino acids. The CDR3, as DNA: TGTGCCAGCGGCCTGAGAACGGGACAGGGGGCTTTCGGGGCCAACGTCCTGACTTTC. Amino acid sequence: CASGLRTGQGAFGANVLTF.

In this sample, this clone turned up many times. V and J are TRBV7-8 and TRBJ2-1; D is perhaps TRBD1 or TRBD2 (5 bases each). V was cut by 0 bases and J by 7 bases, with 13 bases left in between. Germline CDR1 is SGHVS and CDR2 is FQNEAQ. There are 15 residues in the CDR3. CDR3 nucleotide sequence: TGTGCCAGCAGCTTAGCAGGGGCTCGAGGGAATGAGCAGTTCTTC. The encoded protein is CASSLAGARGNEQFF.